Sequencing of this T cell receptor beta chain was carried out in a study of long-term antiretroviral therapy in people with HIV. Study-level points and caveats: Documentation of ART adherence, viral resistance or therapy changes was absent. The study found that diversity rose after ART but stayed below transplant donor controls.

Per germline, CDR1 SGHRS and CDR2 YFSETQ. V gave up 2 bases and J gave up 4 bases, with 15 bases separating them. This CDR3 is built from 15 residues. Running of the v3.0 immunoSEQ assay took place at survey level. Sequencing used immunoSEQ multiplex PCR; TCRdb keeps in-frame clones, though not all of them. Altogether tens of thousands of clones are present, 75% to 90% being singletons, with the ten largest covering about a tenth. Points on this clone: Its specificity is not known.

The specimen was unsorted PBMCs, collected 2.3 years after starting antiretroviral therapy. The chain is built from TRBV5-1 and TRBJ2-5, with D perhaps TRBD1 (5 bases). This receptor was taken from a man in his forties with HIV. CDR3 residues: CASSFLGGAGETQYF. The CDR3 DNA reads TGCGCCAGCAGCTTTCTAGGTGGGGCTGGAGAGACCCAGTACTTC.